The present TCR beta chain was sequenced within a study of OX40 agonist ivuxolimab in advanced cancers. Germline values: CDR1 LGHNA, CDR2 YSLEER. Trimming cost V 0 bases and J 1 base; bases outside gene matches: 5. This CDR3 is built from 17 residues. Study outcomes and limitations: On average, CD8+ T cells showed a greater number of expanded clones than CD4+.

A note on this clone: Its antigen is unknown.

Repertoires were generated with immunoSEQ multiplex PCR, while TCRdb's copy carries only in-frame clones and drops some. The sample holds around 45,000 clones, around 80% seen once. The sequencing used CD4+ or CD8+ T cells sorted from blood, collected in a trial of the OX40 agonist ivuxolimab. The clonotype comes from an adult with an advanced solid tumor such as melanoma, head and neck, liver or kidney cancer. This rearrangement joins TRBV4-3 to TRBJ2-3; 9 positions agree with TRBD2. The chain's CDR3 is CASSQDPAGGRTDTQYF. CDR3 sequence (DNA): TGCGCCAGCAGCCAAGATCCGGCGGGGGGGCGCACAGATACGCAGTATTTT.